This T cell receptor beta chain was documented in a study of cytomegalovirus exposure and HLA in healthy donors. Findings and limits, study-wide: High sensitivity and specificity were reportedly achieved when the classifier diagnosed cytomegalovirus status. The study flagged about 150 TCR beta chains as cytomegalovirus-associated.

TCRdb's table, derived via immunoSEQ multiplex PCR, lists solely in-frame clones and lacks some. The sample contains 200,000 or so clones, 84% of which appear only once. Points on this clone: The antigen remains unidentified.

CDR1 LNHNV and CDR2 YYDKDF come from the germline V gene (reference sequence). Trimming removed 0 bases from V and 3 bases from J, with 14 bases in between. The CDR3 runs 16 residues. The sequenced sample consisted of PBMCs. The rearrangement links TRBV15 to TRBJ1-2; TRBD1 is a possible D gene (5 bases). The receptor's source is a woman aged 30 to 39 in good health and CMV-seropositive. Here the CDR3 reads CATSRDLQGTHYGYTF. CDR3 coding DNA: TGTGCCACCAGCAGAGATCTCCAGGGAACACACTATGGCTACACCTTC.